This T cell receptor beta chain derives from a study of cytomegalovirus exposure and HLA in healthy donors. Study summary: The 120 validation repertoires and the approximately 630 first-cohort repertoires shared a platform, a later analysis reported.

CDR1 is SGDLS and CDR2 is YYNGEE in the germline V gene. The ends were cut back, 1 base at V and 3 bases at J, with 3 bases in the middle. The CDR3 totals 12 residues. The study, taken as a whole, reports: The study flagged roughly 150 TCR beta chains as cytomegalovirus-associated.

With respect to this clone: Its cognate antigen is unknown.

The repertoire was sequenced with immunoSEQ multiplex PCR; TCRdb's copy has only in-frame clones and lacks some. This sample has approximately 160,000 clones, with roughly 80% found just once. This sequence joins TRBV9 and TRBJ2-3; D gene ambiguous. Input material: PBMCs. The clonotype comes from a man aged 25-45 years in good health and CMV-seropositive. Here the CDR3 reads CASSVTTDTQYF. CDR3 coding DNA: TGTGCCAGCAGCGTAACTACAGATACGCAGTATTTT.